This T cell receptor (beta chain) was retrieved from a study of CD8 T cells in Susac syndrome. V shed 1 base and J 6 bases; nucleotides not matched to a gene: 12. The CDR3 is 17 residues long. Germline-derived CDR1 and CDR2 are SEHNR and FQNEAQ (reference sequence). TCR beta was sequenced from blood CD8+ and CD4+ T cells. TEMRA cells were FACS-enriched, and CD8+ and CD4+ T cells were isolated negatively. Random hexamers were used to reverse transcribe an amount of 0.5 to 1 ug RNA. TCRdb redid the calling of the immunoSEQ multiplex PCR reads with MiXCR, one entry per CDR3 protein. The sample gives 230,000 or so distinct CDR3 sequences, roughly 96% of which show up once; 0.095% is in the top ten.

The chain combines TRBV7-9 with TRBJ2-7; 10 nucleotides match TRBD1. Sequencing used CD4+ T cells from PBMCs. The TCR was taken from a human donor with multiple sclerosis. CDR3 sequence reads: CASSLDSTGGWPREQYF. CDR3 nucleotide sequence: TGTGCCAGCAGCTTAGACTCGACAGGGGGCTGGCCCCGCGAGCAGTACTTC.